Listed below are T cell receptor beta chains from one sample, sequenced in a study of blood T cell repertoires in COVID-19. Sequencing used immunoSEQ multiplex PCR; TCRdb keeps in-frame clones, though not all of them. Of roughly 160,000 clones listed, roughly 80% are singletons. Sequencing used PBMCs or T cells enriched from blood (not recorded which). Every receptor here comes from a woman in her fifties or sixties who had recovered from COVID-19. CDR3s include the opening cysteine and the closing phenylalanine or tryptophan. A D gene is named only where the DNA matches it firmly. Where a row states a size, it is once, few, many or the class of an expanded clone; other rows omit it.

>-|TRBV27|TRBJ1-2|-
CASGARAGPFGYTF
TGTGCCAGCGGGGCCAGGGCAGGGCCCTTTGGCTACACCTTC
>-|TRBV5-1|TRBJ1-4|TRBD1
CASSLGGQGTNEKLFF
TGCGCCAGCAGCTTGGGGGGACAGGGGACTAATGAAAAACTGTTTTTT
>-|TRBV11-2|TRBJ2-2|-
CASSSLGELFF
TGTGCCAGCAGCTCATTGGGGGAGCTGTTTTTT
>few|TRBV5-1|TRBJ2-5|TRBD2
CASSPGLAGAQETQYF
TGCGCCAGCAGCCCGGGACTAGCGGGGGCCCAAGAGACCCAGTACTTC
>-|TRBV25-1|TRBJ2-1|-
CASSDRVSYNEQFF
TGTGCCAGCAGTGACAGGGTCTCCTACAATGAGCAGTTCTTC
>-|TRBV3-1/TRBV3-2|TRBJ2-7|-
CASSQDWGANYEQYF
TGTGCCAGCAGCCAAGACTGGGGAGCTAACTACGAGCAGTACTTC
>-|TRBV14|TRBJ2-3|-
CASSRSIRTDTQYF
TGTGCCAGCAGCCGCTCAATTCGGACAGATACGCAGTATTTT
>-|TRBV18|TRBJ2-3|-
CASSETRVKGTDTQYF
TGTGCCAGCTCAGAGACCAGGGTCAAGGGCACAGATACGCAGTATTTT
>-|TRBV24-1|TRBJ2-5|TRBD1
CATSETGTGGEETQYF
TGTGCCACCAGCGAAACCGGGACAGGGGGCGAAGAGACCCAGTACTTC
>few|TRBV12-3/TRBV12-4|TRBJ1-2|-
CASMGGIGYTF
TGTGCCAGCATGGGGGGTATCGGCTACACCTTC
>few|TRBV27|TRBJ1-1|-
CASSFRPGVTEAFF
TGTGCCAGCAGTTTTAGGCCAGGGGTAACTGAAGCTTTCTTT
>-|TRBV2|TRBJ2-1|-
CASSTVDEQFF
TGTGCCAGCAGTACGGTGGATGAGCAGTTCTTC
>-|TRBV15|TRBJ1-2|-
CATSDGQNYGYTF
TGTGCCACCAGCGATGGACAGAACTATGGCTACACCTTC
>-|TRBV19|TRBJ2-7|-
CASSKTDRTYEQYF
TGTGCCAGTAGTAAAACCGACAGGACCTACGAGCAGTACTTC
>-|TRBV6-5|TRBJ1-2|-
CASRGLGGASPGYTF
TGTGCCAGCAGGGGTCTAGGGGGGGCATCTCCAGGCTACACCTTC
>-|TRBV7-6|TRBJ2-1|TRBD2
CASSLGLAGYNEQFF
TGTGCCAGCAGCTTAGGACTAGCGGGTTACAATGAGCAGTTCTTC
>-|TRBV5-1|TRBJ2-7|TRBD2
CASSLGLAGYYEQYF
TGCGCCAGCAGCTTAGGTCTAGCGGGGTACTACGAGCAGTACTTC
>-|TRBV5-1|TRBJ2-7|-
CASSAPGLGFYEQYF
TGCGCCAGCAGCGCTCCGGGACTTGGGTTCTACGAGCAGTACTTC
>-|TRBV6-5|TRBJ1-4|TRBD1
CASSYRGQGGEKLFF
TGTGCCAGCAGTTACCGCGGACAGGGGGGAGAAAAACTGTTTTTT
>once|TRBV10-3|TRBJ2-7|TRBD2
CAISEAGGVYEQYF
TGTGCCATCAGTGAAGCGGGGGGGGTCTACGAGCAGTACTTC
>once|TRBV11-3|TRBJ1-1|TRBD1
CASSDRDRVAFF
TGTGCCAGCAGCGACCGGGACAGGGTTGCTTTCTTT
>-|TRBV4-1|TRBJ2-3|-
CASSQVAGTTDTQYF
TGCGCCAGCAGCCAAGTGGCGGGGACCACAGATACGCAGTATTTT
>-|TRBV28|TRBJ1-1|-
CASSGYTEAFF
TGTGCCAGCAGCGGTTACACTGAAGCTTTCTTT
>once|TRBV5-6|TRBJ1-2|-
CASSLQGYYTF
TGTGCCAGCAGCTTGCAGGGTTACTACACCTTC
>-|TRBV5-1|TRBJ2-1|TRBD1
CASSPNRQGFYNEQFF
TGCGCCAGCAGCCCCAATAGACAGGGTTTCTACAATGAGCAGTTCTTC
>-|TRBV18|TRBJ2-2|-
CASSPTQGSGELFF
TGTGCCAGCTCACCCACTCAGGGTTCCGGGGAGCTGTTTTTT
>once|TRBV13|TRBJ2-1|TRBD2
CASSFLLPGTSGSSYNEQFF
TGTGCCAGCAGCTTTCTCCTCCCCGGGACTAGCGGGAGCTCCTACAATGAGCAGTTCTTC
>-|TRBV6-5|TRBJ1-4|TRBD1
CASSGTGGTNEKLFF
TGTGCCAGCAGCGGGACAGGGGGAACTAATGAAAAACTGTTTTTT
>few|TRBV6-5|TRBJ1-3|-
CAIVRELSGNTIYF
TGTGCCATAGTGCGGGAGTTAAGTGGAAACACCATATATTTT
>-|TRBV6-1|TRBJ2-2|-
CASSEVLLNTGELFF
TGTGCCAGCAGTGAAGTCTTACTGAACACCGGGGAGCTGTTTTTT
>-|TRBV6-1|TRBJ1-6|TRBD1
CASSVGTGGSYNSPLHF
TGTGCCAGCAGTGTGGGGACAGGGGGCTCCTATAATTCACCCCTCCACTTT
>-|TRBV7-2|TRBJ2-3|TRBD2
CASSLAGSPGGQYF
TGTGCCAGCAGCTTAGCGGGTTCACCGGGGGGGCAGTATTTT
>-|TRBV5-4|TRBJ2-1|TRBD2
CASSGKTSGSYNEQFF
TGTGCCAGCAGCGGAAAGACTAGCGGCTCCTACAATGAGCAGTTCTTC
>-|TRBV19|TRBJ1-4|-
CASSIEARGGNEKLFF
TGTGCCAGTAGTATAGAGGCCAGGGGCGGGAATGAAAAACTGTTTTTT
>-|TRBV5-6|TRBJ1-2|-
CASSRKVSGEVANYGYTF
TGTGCCAGCAGCCGAAAAGTTTCAGGGGAAGTGGCTAACTATGGCTACACCTTC
>-|TRBV7-8|TRBJ2-7|TRBD1
CASSYPGTVYEQYF
TGTGCCAGCAGCTACCCCGGGACAGTCTACGAGCAGTACTTC
>-|TRBV7-3|TRBJ2-7|TRBD2
CASSLAGGSSYEQYF
TGTGCCAGCAGTCTAGCGGGGGGGAGCTCCTACGAGCAGTACTTC
>few|TRBV5-1|TRBJ2-7|TRBD2
CASIQRGFYEQYF
TGCGCCAGCATACAGCGGGGATTCTACGAGCAGTACTTC
>-|TRBV5-4|TRBJ1-2|-
CASSFGGPDSSNYGYTF
TGTGCCAGCAGCTTTGGAGGTCCGGACTCAAGCAACTATGGCTACACCTTC
>-|TRBV11-2|TRBJ2-7|-
CASSLEPSPSYEQYF
TGTGCCAGCAGCTTAGAGCCAAGCCCCTCCTACGAGCAGTACTTC
>-|TRBV24-1|TRBJ2-7|-
CATSRTGVRDEQYF
TGTGCCACCAGCCGGACCGGGGTGCGGGACGAGCAGTACTTC
>-|TRBV4-1|TRBJ1-5|TRBD1
CASSVTGVDQPQHF
TGCGCCAGCAGCGTTACAGGGGTGGACCAGCCCCAGCATTTT
>-|TRBV7-9|TRBJ2-1|-
CASSGPTDEQFF
TGTGCCAGCAGCGGCCCGACTGATGAGCAGTTCTTC
>few|TRBV6-6|TRBJ2-7|TRBD1
CASSLGQGTTREQYF
TGTGCCAGCAGCCTGGGACAGGGGACGACCCGCGAGCAGTACTTC
>once|TRBV30|TRBJ1-1|-
CACLDRPLNTEAFF
TGTGCCTGCTTAGACAGGCCCCTAAACACTGAAGCTTTCTTT
>once|TRBV25-1|TRBJ2-1|-
CASSDVDKYYNEQFF
TGTGCCAGCAGTGATGTGGACAAGTATTACAATGAGCAGTTCTTC
>-|TRBV6-1|TRBJ1-6|-
CASSDRPGPLHF
TGTGCCAGCAGTGACAGGCCAGGGCCCCTCCACTTT
>-|TRBV7-9|TRBJ1-6|-
CASSLGGGSGSPLHF
TGTGCCAGCAGCTTAGGGGGGGGTTCTGGTTCACCCCTCCACTTT
>-|TRBV12-1|TRBJ2-5|-
CASSRPDRRRSYQETQYF
TGTGCCAGCAGCCGCCCGGACAGACGACGCTCTTACCAAGAGACCCAGTACTTC
>once|TRBV9|TRBJ1-5|-
CASSPGSGGQPQHF
TGTGCCAGCAGCCCCGGGAGTGGTGGTCAGCCCCAGCATTTT
>-|TRBV18|TRBJ2-1|-
CASSPPGQGMDNEQFF
TGTGCCAGCTCACCACCAGGGCAGGGGATGGACAATGAGCAGTTCTTC
>-|TRBV9|TRBJ1-5|-
CASSPRDNSQPQHF
TGTGCCAGCAGCCCCCGGGACAATTCTCAGCCCCAGCATTTT
>-|TRBV25-1|TRBJ2-7|-
CASSRTGNGVKNHEQYF
TGTGCCAGCAGTCGAACGGGGAACGGGGTGAAGAATCACGAGCAGTACTTC